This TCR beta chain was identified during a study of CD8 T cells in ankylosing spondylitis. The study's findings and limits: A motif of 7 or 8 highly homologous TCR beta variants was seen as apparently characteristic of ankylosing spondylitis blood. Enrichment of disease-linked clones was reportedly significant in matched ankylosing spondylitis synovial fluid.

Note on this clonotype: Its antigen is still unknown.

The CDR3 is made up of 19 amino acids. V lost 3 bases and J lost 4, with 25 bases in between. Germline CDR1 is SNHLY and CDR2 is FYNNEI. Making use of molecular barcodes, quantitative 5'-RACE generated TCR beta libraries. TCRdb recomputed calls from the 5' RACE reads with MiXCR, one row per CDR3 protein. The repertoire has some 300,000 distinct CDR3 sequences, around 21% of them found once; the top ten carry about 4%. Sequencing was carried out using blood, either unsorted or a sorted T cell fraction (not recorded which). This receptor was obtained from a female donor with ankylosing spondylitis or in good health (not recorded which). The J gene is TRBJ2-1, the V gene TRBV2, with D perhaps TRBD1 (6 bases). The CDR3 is CASSDPFYGTQVLYNEQFF. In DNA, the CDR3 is TGTGCCAGCAGTGATCCGTTCTACGGGACACAAGTTCTTTACAATGAGCAGTTCTTC.